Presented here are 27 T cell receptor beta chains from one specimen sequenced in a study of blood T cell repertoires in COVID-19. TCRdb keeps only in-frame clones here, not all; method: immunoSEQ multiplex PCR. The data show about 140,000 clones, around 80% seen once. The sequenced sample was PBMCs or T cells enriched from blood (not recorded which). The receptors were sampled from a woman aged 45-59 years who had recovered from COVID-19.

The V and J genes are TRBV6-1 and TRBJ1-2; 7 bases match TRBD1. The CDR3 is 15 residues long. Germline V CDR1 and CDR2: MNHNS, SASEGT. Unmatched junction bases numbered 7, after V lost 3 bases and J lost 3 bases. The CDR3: CASSEGPGQHYGYTF. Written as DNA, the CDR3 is TGTGCCAGCAGTGAGGGACCGGGACAGCACTATGGCTACACCTTC.

Here the CDR3 reads CAISEQPPGDNEQFF. CDR3 coding DNA: TGTGCCATCAGCGAACAACCCCCAGGGGACAATGAGCAGTTCTTC. J is TRBJ2-1 and V is TRBV10-3, with D possibly TRBD1 on 6 matching bases. The V gene's germline CDR1 is ENHRY and CDR2 SYGVKD. The CDR3 is made up of 15 amino acids. The V end lost 6 bases, the J end lost 5 bases, and 17 bases lay between the germline ends.

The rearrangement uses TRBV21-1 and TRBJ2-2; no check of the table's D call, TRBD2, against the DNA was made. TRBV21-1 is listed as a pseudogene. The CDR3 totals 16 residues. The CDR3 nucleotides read TGTGCCAGCAGCAAAAAGGGCAGGACTAACACCGGGGAGCTGTTTTTT. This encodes CASSKKGRTNTGELFF.

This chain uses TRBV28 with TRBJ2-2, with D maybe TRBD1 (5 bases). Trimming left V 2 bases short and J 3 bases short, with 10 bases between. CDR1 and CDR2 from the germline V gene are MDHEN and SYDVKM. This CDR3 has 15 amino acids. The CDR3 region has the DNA TGTGCCAGCAGTTTAGCCCCAGGGTACACCGGGGAGCTGTTTTTT. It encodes CASSLAPGYTGELFF.

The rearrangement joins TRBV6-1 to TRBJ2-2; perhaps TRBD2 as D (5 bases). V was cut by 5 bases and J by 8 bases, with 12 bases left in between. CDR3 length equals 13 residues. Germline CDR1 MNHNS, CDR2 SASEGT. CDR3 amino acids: CASSYTPGGELFF. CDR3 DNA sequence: TGTGCCAGCAGTTATACCCCGGGGGGGGAGCTGTTTTTT.

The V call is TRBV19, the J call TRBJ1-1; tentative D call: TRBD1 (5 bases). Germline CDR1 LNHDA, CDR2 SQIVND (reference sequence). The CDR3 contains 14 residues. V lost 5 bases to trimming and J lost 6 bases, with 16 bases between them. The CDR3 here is CASSRGRTPSEAFF. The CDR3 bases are TGTGCCAGTAGTCGAGGACGGACACCTTCTGAAGCTTTCTTT.

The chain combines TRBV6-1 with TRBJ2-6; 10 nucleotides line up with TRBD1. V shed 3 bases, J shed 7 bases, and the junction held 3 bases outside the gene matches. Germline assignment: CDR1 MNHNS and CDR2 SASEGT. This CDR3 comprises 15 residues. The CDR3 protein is CASSEGQGRANVLTF. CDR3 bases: TGTGCCAGCAGTGAGGGACAGGGGAGAGCCAACGTCCTGACTTTC.

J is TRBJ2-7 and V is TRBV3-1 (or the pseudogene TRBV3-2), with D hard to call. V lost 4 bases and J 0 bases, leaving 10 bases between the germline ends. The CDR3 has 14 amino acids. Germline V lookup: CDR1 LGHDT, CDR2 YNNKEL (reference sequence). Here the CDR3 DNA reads TGTGCCAGCAGCCCACTCACCGTCTCCTACGAGCAGTACTTC. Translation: CASSPLTVSYEQYF.

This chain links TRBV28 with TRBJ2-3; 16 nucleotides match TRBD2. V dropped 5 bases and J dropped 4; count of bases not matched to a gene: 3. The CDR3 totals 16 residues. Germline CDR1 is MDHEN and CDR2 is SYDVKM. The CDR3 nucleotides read TGTGCCAGCAGTACCGGGACTAGCGGGGGGGCAGATACGCAGTATTTT. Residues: CASSTGTSGGADTQYF.

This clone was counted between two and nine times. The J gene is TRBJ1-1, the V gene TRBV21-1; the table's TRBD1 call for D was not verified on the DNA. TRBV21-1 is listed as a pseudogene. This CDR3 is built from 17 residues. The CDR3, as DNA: TGTGCCAGCAGCCTAATACAGACAGGGACCGAGAACACTGAAGCTTTCTTT. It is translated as CASSLIQTGTENTEAFF.

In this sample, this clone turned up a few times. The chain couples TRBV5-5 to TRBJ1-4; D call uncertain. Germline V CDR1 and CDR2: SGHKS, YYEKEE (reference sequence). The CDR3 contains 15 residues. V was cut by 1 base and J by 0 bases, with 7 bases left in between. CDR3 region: CASSLTSATNEKLFF. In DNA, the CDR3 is TGTGCCAGCAGCTTGACGTCAGCAACTAATGAAAAACTGTTTTTT.

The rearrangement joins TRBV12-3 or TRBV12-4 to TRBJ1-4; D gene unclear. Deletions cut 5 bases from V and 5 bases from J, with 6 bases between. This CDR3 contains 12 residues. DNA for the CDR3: TGTGCCAGCAGTCCCAGGAATGAAAAACTGTTTTTT. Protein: CASSPRNEKLFF.

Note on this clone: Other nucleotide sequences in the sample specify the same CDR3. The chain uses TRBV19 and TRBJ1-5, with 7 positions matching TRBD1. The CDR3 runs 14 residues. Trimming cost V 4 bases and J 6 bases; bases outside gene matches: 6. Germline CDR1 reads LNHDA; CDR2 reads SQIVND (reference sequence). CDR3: CASSTTGSGQPQHF. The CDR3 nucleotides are TGTGCCAGTAGTACGACAGGGTCGGGTCAGCCCCAGCATTTT.

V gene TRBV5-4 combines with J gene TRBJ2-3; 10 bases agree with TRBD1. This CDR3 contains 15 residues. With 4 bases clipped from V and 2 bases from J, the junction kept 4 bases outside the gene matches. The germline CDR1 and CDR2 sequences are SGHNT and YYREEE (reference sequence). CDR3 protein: CASSAGQGITDTQYF. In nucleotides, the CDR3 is TGTGCCAGCAGCGCGGGACAGGGGATCACAGATACGCAGTATTTT.

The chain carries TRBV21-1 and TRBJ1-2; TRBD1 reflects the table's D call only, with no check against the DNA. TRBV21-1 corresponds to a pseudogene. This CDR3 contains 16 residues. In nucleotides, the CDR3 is TGTGCCAGCAGCTACACACCGGGACATAGGGACTATGGCTACACCTTC. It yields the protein CASSYTPGHRDYGYTF.

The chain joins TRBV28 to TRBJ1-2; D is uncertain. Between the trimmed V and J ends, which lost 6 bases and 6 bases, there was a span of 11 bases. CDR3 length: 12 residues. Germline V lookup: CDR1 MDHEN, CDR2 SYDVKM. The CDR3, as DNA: TGTGCCAGCAGCTTCCAGAGGAATGGCTACACCTTC. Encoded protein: CASSFQRNGYTF.

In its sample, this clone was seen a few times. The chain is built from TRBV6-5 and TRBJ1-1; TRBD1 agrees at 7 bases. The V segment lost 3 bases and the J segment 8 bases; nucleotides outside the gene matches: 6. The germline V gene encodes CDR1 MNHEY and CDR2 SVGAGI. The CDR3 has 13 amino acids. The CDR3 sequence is CASSYSSGGEAFF. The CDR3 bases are TGTGCCAGCAGTTATTCCTCAGGGGGGGAAGCTTTCTTT.

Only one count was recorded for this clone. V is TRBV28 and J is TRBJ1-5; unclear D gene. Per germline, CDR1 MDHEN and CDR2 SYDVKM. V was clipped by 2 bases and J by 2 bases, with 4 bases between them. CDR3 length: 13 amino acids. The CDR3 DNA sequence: TGTGCCAGCAGTTTAACGGGCAATCAGCCCCAGCATTTT. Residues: CASSLTGNQPQHF.

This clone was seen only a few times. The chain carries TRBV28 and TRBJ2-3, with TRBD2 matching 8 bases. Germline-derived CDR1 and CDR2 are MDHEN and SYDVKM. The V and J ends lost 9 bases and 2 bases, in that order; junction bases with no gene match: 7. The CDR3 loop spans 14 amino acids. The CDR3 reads CASKTAGATDTQYF. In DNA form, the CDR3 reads TGTGCCAGTAAGACAGCGGGGGCCACAGATACGCAGTATTTT.

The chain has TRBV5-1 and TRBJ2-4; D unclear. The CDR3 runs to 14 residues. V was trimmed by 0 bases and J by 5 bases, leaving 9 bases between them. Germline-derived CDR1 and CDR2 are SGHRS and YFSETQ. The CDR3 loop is CASSLETPENIQYF. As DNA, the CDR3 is TGCGCCAGCAGCTTGGAGACACCCGAAAACATTCAGTACTTC.

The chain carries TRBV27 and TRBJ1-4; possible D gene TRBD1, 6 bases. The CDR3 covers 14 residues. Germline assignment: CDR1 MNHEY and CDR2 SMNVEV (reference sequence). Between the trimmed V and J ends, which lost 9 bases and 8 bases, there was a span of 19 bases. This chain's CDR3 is CASASRDIHEKLFF. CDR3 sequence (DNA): TGTGCCAGTGCGTCCCGGGACATTCACGAAAAACTGTTTTTT. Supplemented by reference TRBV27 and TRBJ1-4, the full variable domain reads EAQVTQNPRYLITVTGKKLTVTCSQNMNHEYMSWYRQDPGLGLRQIYYSMNVEVTDKGDVPEGYKVSRKEKRNFPLILESPSPNQTSLYFCASASRDIHEKLFFGSGTQLSVL.

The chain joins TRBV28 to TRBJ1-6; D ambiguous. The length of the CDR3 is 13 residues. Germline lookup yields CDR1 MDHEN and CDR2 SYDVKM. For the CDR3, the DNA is TGTGCTTCCCGGGGATCCTATAATTCACCCCTCCACTTT. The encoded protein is CASRGSYNSPLHF. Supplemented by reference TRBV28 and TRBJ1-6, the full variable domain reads DVKVTQSSRYLVKRTGEKVFLECVQDMDHENMFWYRQDPGLGLRLIYFSYDVKMKEKGDIPEGYSVSREKKERFSLILESASTNQTSMYLCASRGSYNSPLHFGNGTRLTVT.

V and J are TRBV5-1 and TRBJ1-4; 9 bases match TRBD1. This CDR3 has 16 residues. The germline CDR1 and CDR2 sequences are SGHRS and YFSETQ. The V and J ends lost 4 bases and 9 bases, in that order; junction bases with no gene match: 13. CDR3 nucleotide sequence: TGCGCCAGCAGCCTTGGGACAGGGACCCGATCGCAAAAACTGTTTTTT. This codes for CASSLGTGTRSQKLFF.

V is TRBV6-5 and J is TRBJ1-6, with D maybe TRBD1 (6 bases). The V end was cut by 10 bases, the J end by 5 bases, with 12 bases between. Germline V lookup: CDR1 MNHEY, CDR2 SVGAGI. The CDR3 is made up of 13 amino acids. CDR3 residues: CATMDSHNSPLHF. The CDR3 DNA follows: TGTGCCACGATGGACAGCCATAATTCACCCCTCCACTTT.

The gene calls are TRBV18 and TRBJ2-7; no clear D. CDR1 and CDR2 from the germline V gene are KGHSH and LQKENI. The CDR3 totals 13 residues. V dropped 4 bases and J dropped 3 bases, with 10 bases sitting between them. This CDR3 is CASSHDIRYEQYV. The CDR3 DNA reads TGTGCCAGCTCACACGACATCCGCTACGAGCAGTACGTC.

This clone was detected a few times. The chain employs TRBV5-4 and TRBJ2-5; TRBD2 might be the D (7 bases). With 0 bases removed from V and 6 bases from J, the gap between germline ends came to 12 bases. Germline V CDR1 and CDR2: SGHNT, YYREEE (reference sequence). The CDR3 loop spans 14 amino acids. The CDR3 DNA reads TGTGCCAGCAGCTTGGCGGGGGGCGGGCAGACCCAGTACTTC. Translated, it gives CASSLAGGGQTQYF.

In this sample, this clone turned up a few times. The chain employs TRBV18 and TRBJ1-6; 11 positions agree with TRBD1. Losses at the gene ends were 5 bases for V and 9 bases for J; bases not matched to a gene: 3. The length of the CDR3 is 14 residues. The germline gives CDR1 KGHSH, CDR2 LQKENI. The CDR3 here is CASSGQGASSPLHF. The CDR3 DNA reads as TGTGCCAGCTCAGGACAGGGGGCATCTTCACCCCTCCACTTT.